These T cell receptor beta chains were read from a single sample in a study of T cell responses to AZD1222 COVID-19 vaccine. The data were produced by immunoSEQ multiplex PCR, yet TCRdb's version contains in-frame clones alone and is incomplete. The table includes roughly 100,000 clones, 90% detected once. The input for sequencing was peripheral blood, taken on day 0 of AZD1222 vaccination. The receptors were gathered from an adult in good health. Each CDR3 is given with its conserved first and last residue. A D gene is named only where the DNA matches it firmly. Not every row has a clone size; where given, it reads once, few, many or a size class.

D	V	J	size	CDR3	DNA
-	TRBV5-5	TRBJ2-7	once	CASSFEPQYEQYF	TGTGCCAGCAGCTTCGAGCCACAATACGAGCAGTACTTC
-	TRBV27	TRBJ2-7	-	CASGGGQAYEQYF	TGTGCCAGTGGGGGGGGACAGGCCTACGAGCAGTACTTC
TRBD2	TRBV9	TRBJ2-2	-	CASRAPGLETGELFF	TGTGCCAGCAGAGCACCGGGACTAGAGACCGGGGAGCTGTTTTTT
-	TRBV11-2	TRBJ1-4	-	CASSLDGLNEKLFF	TGTGCCAGCAGCTTAGATGGACTTAATGAAAAACTGTTTTTT
TRBD1	TRBV9	TRBJ1-2	-	CASSVLGQDHYGYTF	TGTGCCAGCAGCGTATTAGGACAGGACCACTATGGCTACACCTTC
TRBD1	TRBV27	TRBJ2-7	-	CASRGGQEGLPLYEQYF	TGTGCCAGCAGGGGGGGACAGGAAGGACTCCCGCTCTACGAGCAGTACTTC
TRBD1	TRBV11-2	TRBJ2-2	-	CASSLGGQGGDTGELFF	TGTGCCAGCAGCTTGGGGGGACAGGGAGGGGACACCGGGGAGCTGTTTTTT
-	TRBV9	TRBJ2-1	-	CASSPTGEDEQFF	TGTGCCAGCAGCCCTACAGGGGAGGATGAGCAGTTCTTC
-	TRBV5-6	TRBJ1-2	-	CASSLGPTGLAYGYTF	TGTGCCAGCAGCTTGGGGCCCACGGGGCTGGCCTATGGCTACACCTTC
-	TRBV18	TRBJ2-5	-	CASSPGAGEETQYF	TGTGCCAGCTCACCGGGTGCTGGGGAAGAGACCCAGTACTTC
-	TRBV29-1	TRBJ2-5	-	CSVGKQGKETQYF	TGCAGCGTTGGAAAGCAGGGTAAAGAGACCCAGTACTTC
-	TRBV5-1	TRBJ2-3	-	CASSPDATDTQYF	TGCGCCAGCAGCCCCGACGCCACAGATACGCAGTATTTT
-	TRBV7-9	TRBJ2-7	once	CASSLYPYEQYF	TGTGCCAGCAGCTTGTATCCCTACGAGCAGTACTTC
TRBD2	TRBV5-4	TRBJ2-1	-	CASSGQTSGRNNEQFF	TGTGCCAGCAGCGGCCAAACTAGCGGGAGGAACAATGAGCAGTTCTTC
-	TRBV6-6	TRBJ1-3	-	CASSYDRHSGNTIYF	TGTGCCAGCAGTTATGACAGACACTCTGGAAACACCATATATTTT
-	TRBV2	TRBJ2-5	-	CASLGEKETQYF	TGTGCCAGCCTGGGAGAAAAAGAGACCCAGTACTTC
TRBD1	TRBV19	TRBJ2-7	-	CASSAAGTVYEQYF	TGTGCCAGTAGTGCCGCCGGGACAGTCTACGAGCAGTACTTC
-	TRBV27	TRBJ2-7	-	CASSLQGSYEQYF	TGTGCCAGCAGTTTACAGGGATCCTACGAGCAGTACTTC
TRBD2	TRBV19	TRBJ2-7	-	CASGLGSGNHEQYF	TGTGCCAGTGGCCTAGGAAGCGGGAACCACGAGCAGTACTTC
TRBD2	TRBV28	TRBJ2-1	once	CASSRAGDVSEQFF	TGTGCCAGCAGTCGGGCGGGAGATGTGTCTGAGCAGTTCTTC